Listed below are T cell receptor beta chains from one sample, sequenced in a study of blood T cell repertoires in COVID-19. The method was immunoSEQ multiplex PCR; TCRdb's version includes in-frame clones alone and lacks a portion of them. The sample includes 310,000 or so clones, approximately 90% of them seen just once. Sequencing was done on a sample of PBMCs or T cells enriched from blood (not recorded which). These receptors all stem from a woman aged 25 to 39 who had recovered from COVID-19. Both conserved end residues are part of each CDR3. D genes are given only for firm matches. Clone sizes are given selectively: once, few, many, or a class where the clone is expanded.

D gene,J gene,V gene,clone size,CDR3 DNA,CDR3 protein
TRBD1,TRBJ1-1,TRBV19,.,TGTGCCAGTAGTTTGGGGACAGGATTAGTGAACACTGAAGCTTTCTTT,CASSLGTGLVNTEAFF
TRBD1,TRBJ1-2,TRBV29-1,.,TGCAGCGTCGGGACAGGGGATGGCTATGGCTACACCTTC,CSVGTGDGYGYTF
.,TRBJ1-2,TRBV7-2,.,TGTGCCAGCAGCTTGGGACATACAGCTTATGGCTACACCTTC,CASSLGHTAYGYTF
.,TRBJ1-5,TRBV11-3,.,TGTGCCAGCAGCCCCTTGGGGGGAAGCAATCAGCCCCAGCATTTT,CASSPLGGSNQPQHF
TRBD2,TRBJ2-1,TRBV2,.,TGTGCCAGCAGGCCCATAGCGGGGGGAACATACAATGAGCAGTTCTTC,CASRPIAGGTYNEQFF
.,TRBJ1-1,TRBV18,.,TGTGCCAGCTCAGGCGGAATGAACACTGAAGCTTTCTTT,CASSGGMNTEAFF
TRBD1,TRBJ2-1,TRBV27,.,TGTGCCAGCAGTCCAATTGCCCTGGACAGGTCGGATGAGCAGTTCTTC,CASSPIALDRSDEQFF
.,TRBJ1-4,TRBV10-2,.,TGCGCCAGCGCTCCACAGGCGTCTAATGAAAAACTGTTTTTT,CASAPQASNEKLFF
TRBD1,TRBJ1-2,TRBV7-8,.,TGTGCCAGCAGCCTCCGAGCGCCGGGACAGGGGCTCACCTTC,CASSLRAPGQGLTF
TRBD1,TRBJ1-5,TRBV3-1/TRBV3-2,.,TGTGCCAGCAGCCTAACAGGGGGCCGCAATCAGCCCCAGCATTTT,CASSLTGGRNQPQHF
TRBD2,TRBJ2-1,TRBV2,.,TGTGCCAGCAGTGGGTTAGCGGGGCGACACAATGAGCAGTTCTTC,CASSGLAGRHNEQFF
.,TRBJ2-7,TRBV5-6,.,TGTGCCAGCAGCCCCGCCTATCCCGCCTCCTACGAGCAGTACTTC,CASSPAYPASYEQYF
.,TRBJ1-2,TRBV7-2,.,TGTGCCAGCAGCTTAGTAGGGTCAGGGGATGGGTATGGCTACACCTTC,CASSLVGSGDGYGYTF
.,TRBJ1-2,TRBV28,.,TGTGCCAGCAGTTTATACAGTTCAGACTATGGCTACACCTTC,CASSLYSSDYGYTF
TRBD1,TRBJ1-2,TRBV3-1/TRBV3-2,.,TGTGCCAGCAGCCAACGTAGGGGGCTCGGCTACACCTTC,CASSQRRGLGYTF
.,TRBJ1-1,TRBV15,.,TGTGCCACCAGCCGAGCCGGGGGGGCAGGGACTGAAGCTTTCTTT,CATSRAGGAGTEAFF
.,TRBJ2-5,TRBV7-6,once,TGTGCCAGCAGCTTAGGGTCCGGGACAATTCATCGAGAGACCCAGTACTTC,CASSLGSGTIHRETQYF
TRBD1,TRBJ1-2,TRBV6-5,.,TGTGCCAGCAGGCCGACAGGGGGCATGGATGGCTACACCTTC,CASRPTGGMDGYTF
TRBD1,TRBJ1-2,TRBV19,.,TGTGCCAGTAGTATAGCGGACAGGGCTAACTATGGCTACACCTTC,CASSIADRANYGYTF
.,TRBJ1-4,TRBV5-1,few,TGCGCCAGCAGCTTGGTCCCTCCAGGGGTTCCGGGTGAAAAACTGTTTTTT,CASSLVPPGVPGEKLFF
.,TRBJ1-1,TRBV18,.,TGTGCCAGCTCACCACGGGCAGGAGGCGGTGGCACTGAAGCTTTCTTT,CASSPRAGGGGTEAFF
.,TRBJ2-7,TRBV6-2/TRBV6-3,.,TGTGCCAGCACCCCACAAAGAACCAACTACGAGCAGTACTTC,CASTPQRTNYEQYF
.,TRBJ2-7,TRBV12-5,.,TGTGCTAGTGGTTTTGATCGCAGGGTAACCTACGAGCAGTACTTC,CASGFDRRVTYEQYF
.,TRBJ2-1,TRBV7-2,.,TGTGCCAGCAGCTTAGTTACAGAGAACAATGAGCAGTTCTTC,CASSLVTENNEQFF
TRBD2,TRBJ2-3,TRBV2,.,TGTGCCAGCAGTGAAGTCCCAAGGCGGGGGGGCAAAGATACGCAGTATTTT,CASSEVPRRGGKDTQYF
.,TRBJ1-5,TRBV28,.,TGTGCCAGCAGTATCTCACAGGGAAAGACGAATCAGCCCCAGCATTTT,CASSISQGKTNQPQHF
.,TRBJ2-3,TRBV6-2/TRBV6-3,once,TGTGCCAGCAGTTACTCTCCGGGGGGCCCAAGCACAGATACGCAGTATTTT,CASSYSPGGPSTDTQYF
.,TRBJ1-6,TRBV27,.,TGTGCCAGCAGCCCGAGCTCCTATAATTCACCCCTCCACTTT,CASSPSSYNSPLHF
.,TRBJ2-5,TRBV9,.,TGTGCCAGCAGCGGGACAAGTCACCAAGAGACCCAGTACTTC,CASSGTSHQETQYF
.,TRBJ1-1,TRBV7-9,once,TGTGCCAGCAGCGCCCCAGGGGCCGAACGGCGTACTGAAGCTTTCTTT,CASSAPGAERRTEAFF
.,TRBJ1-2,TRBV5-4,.,TGTGCCAGCAGCCACGACAGTAACTATGGCTACACCTTC,CASSHDSNYGYTF
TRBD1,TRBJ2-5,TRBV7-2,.,TGTGCCAGCAGCGTTGGGACAGCCTTTAGTTCACAAGAGACCCAGTACTTC,CASSVGTAFSSQETQYF
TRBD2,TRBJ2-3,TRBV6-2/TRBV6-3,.,TGTGCCAGCAGTCACCCGCCGGGACTAGCGGGGGCCCGACGCACAGATACGCAGTATTTT,CASSHPPGLAGARRTDTQYF
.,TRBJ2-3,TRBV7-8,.,TGTGCCAGCAGCCTCCCGGCACGGGCAGATACGCAGTATTTT,CASSLPARADTQYF